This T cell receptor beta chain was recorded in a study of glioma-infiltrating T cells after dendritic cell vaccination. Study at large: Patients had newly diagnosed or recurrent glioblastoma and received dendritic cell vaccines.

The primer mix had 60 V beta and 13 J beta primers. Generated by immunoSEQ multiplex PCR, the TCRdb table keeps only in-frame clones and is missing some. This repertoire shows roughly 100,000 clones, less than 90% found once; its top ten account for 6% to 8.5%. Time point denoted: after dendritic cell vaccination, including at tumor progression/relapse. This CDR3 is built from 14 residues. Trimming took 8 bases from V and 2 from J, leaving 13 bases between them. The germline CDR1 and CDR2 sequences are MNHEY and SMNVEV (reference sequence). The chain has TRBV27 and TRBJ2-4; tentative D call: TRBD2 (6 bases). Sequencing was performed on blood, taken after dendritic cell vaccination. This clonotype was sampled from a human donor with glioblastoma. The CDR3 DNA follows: TGTGCCAGCGCTATGGGAGGATCCAAAAACATTCAGTACTTC. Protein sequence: CASAMGGSKNIQYF.